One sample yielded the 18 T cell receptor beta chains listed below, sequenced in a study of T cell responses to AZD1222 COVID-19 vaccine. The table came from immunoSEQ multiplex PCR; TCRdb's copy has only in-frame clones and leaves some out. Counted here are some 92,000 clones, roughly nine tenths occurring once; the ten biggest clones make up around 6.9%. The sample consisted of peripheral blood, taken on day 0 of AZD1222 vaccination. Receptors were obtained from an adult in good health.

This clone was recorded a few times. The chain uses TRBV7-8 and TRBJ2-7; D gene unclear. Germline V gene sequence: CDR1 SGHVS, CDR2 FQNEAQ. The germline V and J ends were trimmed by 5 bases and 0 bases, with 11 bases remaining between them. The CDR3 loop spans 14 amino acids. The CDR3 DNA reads TGTGCCAGCAGCCTAAGGAAGGCCTCCTACGAGCAGTACTTC. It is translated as CASSLRKASYEQYF. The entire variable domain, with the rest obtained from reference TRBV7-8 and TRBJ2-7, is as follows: GAGVSQSPRYKVAKRGQDVALRCDPISGHVSLFWYQQALGQGPEFLTYFQNEAQLDKSGLPSDRFFAERPEGSVSTLKIQRTQQEDSAVYLCASSLRKASYEQYFGPGTRLTVT.

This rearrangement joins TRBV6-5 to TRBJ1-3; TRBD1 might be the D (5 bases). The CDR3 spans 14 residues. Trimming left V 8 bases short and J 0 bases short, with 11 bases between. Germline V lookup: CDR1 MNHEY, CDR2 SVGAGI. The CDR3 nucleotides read TGTGCCAGCGGGGCGGGGAGCTCTGGAAACACCATATATTTT. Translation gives CASGAGSSGNTIYF.

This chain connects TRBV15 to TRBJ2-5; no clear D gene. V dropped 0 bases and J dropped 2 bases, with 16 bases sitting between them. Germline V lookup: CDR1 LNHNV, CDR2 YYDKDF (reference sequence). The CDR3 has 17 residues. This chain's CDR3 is CATSRDAIGRRQETQYF. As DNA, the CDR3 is TGTGCCACCAGCAGAGATGCGATCGGCAGGCGGCAAGAGACCCAGTACTTC.

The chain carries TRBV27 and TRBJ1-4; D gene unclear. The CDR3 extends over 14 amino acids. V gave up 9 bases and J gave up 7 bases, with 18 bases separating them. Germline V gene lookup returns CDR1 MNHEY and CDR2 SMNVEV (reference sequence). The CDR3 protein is CARGRDPPGEKLFF. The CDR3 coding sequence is TGTGCCAGGGGAAGAGACCCGCCGGGTGAAAAACTGTTTTTT.

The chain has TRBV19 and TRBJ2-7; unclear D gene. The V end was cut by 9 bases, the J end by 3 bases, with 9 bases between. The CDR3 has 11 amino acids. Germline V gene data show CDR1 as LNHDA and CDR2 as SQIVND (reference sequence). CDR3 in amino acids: CASRGYYEQYF. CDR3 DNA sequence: TGTGCCAGCCGTGGATACTACGAGCAGTACTTC.

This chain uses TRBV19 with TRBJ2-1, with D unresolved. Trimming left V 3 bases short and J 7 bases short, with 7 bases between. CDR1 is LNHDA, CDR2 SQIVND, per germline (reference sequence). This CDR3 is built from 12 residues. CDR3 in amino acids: CASSILGNEQFF. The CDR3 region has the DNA TGTGCCAGTAGTATTCTTGGGAATGAGCAGTTCTTC. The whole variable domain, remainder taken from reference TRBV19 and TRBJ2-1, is DGGITQSPKYLFRKEGQNVTLSCEQNLNHDAMYWYRQDPGQGLRLIYYSQIVNDFQKGDIAEGYSVSREKKESFPLTVTSAQKNPTAFYLCASSILGNEQFFGPGTRLTVL.

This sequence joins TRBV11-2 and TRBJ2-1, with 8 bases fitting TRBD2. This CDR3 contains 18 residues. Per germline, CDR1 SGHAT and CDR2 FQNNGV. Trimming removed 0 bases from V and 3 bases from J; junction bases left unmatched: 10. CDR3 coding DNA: TGTGCCAGCAGCTTAGATCCTTGGGGTAGCGGGGACTACAATGAGCAGTTCTTC. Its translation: CASSLDPWGSGDYNEQFF.

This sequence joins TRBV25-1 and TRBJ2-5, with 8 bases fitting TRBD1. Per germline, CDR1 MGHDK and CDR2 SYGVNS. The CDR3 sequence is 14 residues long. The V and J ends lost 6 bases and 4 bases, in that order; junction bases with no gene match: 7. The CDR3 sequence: CASSDAGGVETQYF. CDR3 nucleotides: TGTGCCAGCAGCGATGCAGGGGGCGTAGAGACCCAGTACTTC.

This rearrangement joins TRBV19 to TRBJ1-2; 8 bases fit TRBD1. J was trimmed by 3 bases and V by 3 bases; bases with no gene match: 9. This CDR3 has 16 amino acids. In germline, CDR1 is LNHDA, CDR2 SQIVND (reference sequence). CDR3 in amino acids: CASSIARGTGDYGYTF. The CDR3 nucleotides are TGTGCCAGTAGTATCGCCCGCGGGACAGGAGACTATGGCTACACCTTC.

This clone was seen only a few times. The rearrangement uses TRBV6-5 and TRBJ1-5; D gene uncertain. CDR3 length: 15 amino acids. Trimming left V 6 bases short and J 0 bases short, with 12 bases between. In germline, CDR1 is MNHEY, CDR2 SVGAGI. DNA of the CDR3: TGTGCCAGCAGCCTCGACTATGATAGCAATCAGCCCCAGCATTTT. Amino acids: CASSLDYDSNQPQHF.

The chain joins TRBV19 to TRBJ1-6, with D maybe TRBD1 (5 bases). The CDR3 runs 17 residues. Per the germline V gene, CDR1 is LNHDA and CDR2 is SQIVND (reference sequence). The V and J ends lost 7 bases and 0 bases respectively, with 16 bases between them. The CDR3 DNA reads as TGTGCCAGTACCCGGGACTCTTCGAGCTCCTATAATTCACCCCTCCACTTT. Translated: CASTRDSSSSYNSPLHF.

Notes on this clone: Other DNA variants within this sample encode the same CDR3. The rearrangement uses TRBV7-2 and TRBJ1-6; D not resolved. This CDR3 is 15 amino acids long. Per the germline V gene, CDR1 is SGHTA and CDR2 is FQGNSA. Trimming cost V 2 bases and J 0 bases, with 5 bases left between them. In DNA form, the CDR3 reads TGTGCCAGCAGCTTAAAGGGCTCCTATAATTCACCCCTCCACTTT. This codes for CASSLKGSYNSPLHF.

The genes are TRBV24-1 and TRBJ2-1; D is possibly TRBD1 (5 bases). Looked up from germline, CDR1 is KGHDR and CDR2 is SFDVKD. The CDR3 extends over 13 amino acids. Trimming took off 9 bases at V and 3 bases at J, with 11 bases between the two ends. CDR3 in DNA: TGTGCCACCGGCAGGGCCGGCTACAATGAGCAGTTCTTC. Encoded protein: CATGRAGYNEQFF.

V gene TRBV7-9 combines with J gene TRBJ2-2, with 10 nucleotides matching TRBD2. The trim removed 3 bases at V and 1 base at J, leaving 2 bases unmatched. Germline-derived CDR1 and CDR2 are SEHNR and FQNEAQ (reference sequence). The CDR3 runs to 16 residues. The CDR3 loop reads CASSFRTSGNTGELFF. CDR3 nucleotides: TGTGCCAGCAGCTTCCGGACTAGCGGGAACACCGGGGAGCTGTTTTTT.

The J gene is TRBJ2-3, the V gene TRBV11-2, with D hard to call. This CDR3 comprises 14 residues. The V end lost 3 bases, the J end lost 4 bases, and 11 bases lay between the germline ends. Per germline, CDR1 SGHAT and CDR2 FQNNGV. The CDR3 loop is CASSFGLGADTQYF. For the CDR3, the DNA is TGTGCCAGCAGCTTCGGGCTGGGCGCAGATACGCAGTATTTT.

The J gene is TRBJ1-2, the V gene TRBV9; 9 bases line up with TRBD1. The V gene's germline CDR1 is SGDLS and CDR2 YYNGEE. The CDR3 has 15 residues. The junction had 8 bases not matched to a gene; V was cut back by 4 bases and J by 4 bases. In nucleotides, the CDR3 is TGTGCCAGCAGCACGCGGACAGGGGTGGGCTATGGCTACACCTTC. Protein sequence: CASSTRTGVGYGYTF.

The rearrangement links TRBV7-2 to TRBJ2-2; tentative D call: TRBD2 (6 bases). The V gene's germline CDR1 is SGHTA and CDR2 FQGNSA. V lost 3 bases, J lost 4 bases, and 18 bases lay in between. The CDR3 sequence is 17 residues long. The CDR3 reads CASSLDGTRGSTGELFF. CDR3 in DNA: TGTGCCAGCAGCTTGGACGGGACTCGGGGAAGCACCGGGGAGCTGTTTTTT.

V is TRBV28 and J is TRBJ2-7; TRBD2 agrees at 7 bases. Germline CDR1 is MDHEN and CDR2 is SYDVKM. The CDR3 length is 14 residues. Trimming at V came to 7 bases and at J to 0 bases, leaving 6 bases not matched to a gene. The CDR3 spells CASTPGGGSYEQYF. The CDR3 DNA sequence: TGTGCCAGCACCCCGGGCGGGGGCTCCTACGAGCAGTACTTC. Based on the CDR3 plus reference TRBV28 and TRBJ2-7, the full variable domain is DVKVTQSSRYLVKRTGEKVFLECVQDMDHENMFWYRQDPGLGLRLIYFSYDVKMKEKGDIPEGYSVSREKKERFSLILESASTNQTSMYLCASTPGGGSYEQYFGPGTRLTVT.